This TCR beta chain appears in the sequencing data of a study of T-cell reconstitution after alpha-beta-depleted transplantation in children. Unique molecular identifiers featured in how the TCRbeta library was prepared. TCRdb processed the PCR reads anew with MiXCR; each CDR3 protein has one entry. This sample has around 360,000 distinct CDR3 sequences, with 10% found just once. Trimming pared 5 bases from V and 0 bases from J, leaving 12 bases between. Germline V gene lookup returns CDR1 SGHTA and CDR2 FQGTGA. The CDR3 length is 15 residues. The receptor was derived from a human donor who donated a stem cell graft to a child with acute lymphoblastic leukemia. The sequencing used PBMCs from the stem cell graft donor, collected from the stem cell graft. The chain combines TRBV7-3 with TRBJ2-3; D is perhaps TRBD1 (6 bases). The CDR3 sequence is CASSPRGLSTDTQYF. CDR3 sequence (DNA): TGTGCCAGCAGCCCCAGGGGTCTGAGCACAGATACGCAGTATTTT. Full variable domain (rest looked up from reference TRBV7-3 and TRBJ2-3): GAGVSQTPSNKVTEKGKYVELRCDPISGHTALYWYRQSLGQGPEFLIYFQGTGAADDSGLPNDRFFAVRPEGSVSTLKIQRTERGDSAVYLCASSPRGLSTDTQYFGPGTRLTVL.